These 20 T cell receptor beta chains came from one sample sequenced in a study of cytomegalovirus exposure and HLA in healthy donors (dated by TCRdb to about 2017). Receptors were amplified or captured by the immunoSEQ multiplex PCR assay. For the multiplex PCR, a mixture combining 60 forward primers for TCR Vbeta segments and 13 reverse primers for TCR Jbeta segments was used. The immuneACCESS repertoire file appears here via TCRdb, limited to in-frame rearrangements. These files lack a portion of the clones; in checked studies, under half of the deficit traces to unresolved V genes, and the cause of the others is not known. This sample is represented by some 150,000 clones; less than 80% of them were singletons. Together, the top ten hold 1.5% to 2% of the sample. Source material: PBMCs. The receptors derive from a female donor in good health and CMV-seropositive.

The V call is TRBV4-1, the J call TRBJ2-5, with D maybe TRBD1 (7 bases). Trimming took 2 bases from V and 3 from J, leaving 25 bases between them. CDR1 MGHRA and CDR2 YSYEKL come from the germline V gene. CDR3 length: 19 amino acids. CDR3 coding DNA: TGCGCCAGCAGCCAAAAACAGGGGTGGAGGGGTGCTGAGGAAGAGACCCAGTACTTC. Its protein product is CASSQKQGWRGAEEETQYF.

The chain links TRBV28 to TRBJ2-7; 8 nucleotides match TRBD2. The CDR3 length is 15 residues. Germline V lookup: CDR1 MDHEN, CDR2 SYDVKM. The junction had 13 bases not matched to a gene; V was cut back by 8 bases and J by 4 bases. CDR3 amino acids: CASAPRGAARYEQYF. DNA of the CDR3: TGTGCCAGCGCACCGCGGGGGGCCGCTCGATACGAGCAGTACTTC.

This clone was seen a few times. The chain joins TRBV7-9 to TRBJ2-3; 11 bases map to TRBD2. Trimming took 3 bases from V and 3 from J; bases not matched to a gene: 2. The CDR3 spans 15 residues. In germline, CDR1 is SEHNR, CDR2 FQNEAQ (reference sequence). The CDR3 loop is CASSFLAGGTDTQYF. CDR3 DNA: TGTGCCAGCAGCTTCTTAGCGGGGGGGACAGATACGCAGTATTTT. Combining the CDR3 with reference TRBV7-9 and TRBJ2-3 gives the whole variable domain DTGVSQNPRHKITKRGQNVTFRCDPISEHNRLYWYRQTLGQGPEFLTYFQNEAQLEKSRLLSDRFSAERPKGSFSTLEIQRTEQGDSAMYLCASSFLAGGTDTQYFGPGTRLTVL.

The chain recombines TRBV5-1 with TRBJ2-2; 11 bases match TRBD1. Trimming at V came to 4 bases and at J to 10 bases, leaving 9 bases not matched to a gene. Germline CDR1 is SGHRS and CDR2 is YFSETQ. The CDR3 contains 15 residues. CDR3 in amino acids: CASSAWDRGIVELFF. The CDR3 bases are TGCGCCAGCAGCGCCTGGGACAGGGGGATTGTGGAGCTGTTTTTT.

This clone has only one observation. This rearrangement joins TRBV5-6 to TRBJ1-1; 8 nucleotides align to TRBD1. The CDR3 has 14 amino acids. The V gene's germline CDR1 is SGHDT and CDR2 YYEEEE. The V segment lost 7 bases and the J segment 0 bases; nucleotides outside the gene matches: 5. The DNA for the CDR3 is TGTGCCAGCCGGGACAGGCCTTTGAACACTGAAGCTTTCTTT. Its translation: CASRDRPLNTEAFF.

The rearrangement joins TRBV19 to TRBJ1-6, with D perhaps TRBD1 (6 bases). The V gene lost 4 bases and the J gene lost 8 bases, with 6 bases spanning the gap. Germline CDR1 LNHDA, CDR2 SQIVND (reference sequence). The CDR3 covers 12 residues. The CDR3 DNA reads as TGTGCCAGTAGTAGACAGGATTCACCCCTCCACTTT. The encoded protein is CASSRQDSPLHF.

The rearrangement joins TRBV28 to TRBJ2-3; perhaps TRBD2 as D (6 bases). Trimming took off 4 bases at V and 1 base at J, with 18 bases between the two ends. Germline V gene data show CDR1 as MDHEN and CDR2 as SYDVKM. The CDR3 consists of 17 residues. The CDR3 DNA sequence: TGTGCCAGCAGTTCTAACCGGGACTCCAAGGGCACAGATACGCAGTATTTT. Encoded protein: CASSSNRDSKGTDTQYF.

This chain links TRBV14 with TRBJ1-1, with 11 bases aligning to TRBD1. V lost 0 bases, J lost 0 bases, and 0 bases stayed unmatched. Germline V gene sequence: CDR1 SGHDN, CDR2 FVKESK. The length of the CDR3 is 16 residues. CDR3 amino acids: CASSQEDRGLNTEAFF. The DNA for the CDR3 is TGTGCCAGCAGCCAAGAGGACAGGGGGCTGAACACTGAAGCTTTCTTT.

The chain employs TRBV15 and TRBJ2-3, with 8 bases identical to TRBD2. The CDR3 totals 16 residues. Germline V gene sequence: CDR1 LNHNV, CDR2 YYDKDF (reference sequence). V lost 2 bases, J lost 6 bases, and 10 bases stayed unmatched. The chain's CDR3 is CATSRPRRTSSDTQYF. CDR3 in DNA: TGTGCCACCAGCAGACCCCGTCGGACTAGCTCGGATACGCAGTATTTT.

The chain joins TRBV11-2 to TRBJ2-7; D is undetermined. Germline-derived CDR1 and CDR2 are SGHAT and FQNNGV. V lost 1 base, J lost 5 bases, and 6 bases lay in between. The CDR3 has 12 residues. As DNA, the CDR3 is TGTGCCAGCAGCTTAGCCCACAACGAGCAGTACTTC. Translating it yields CASSLAHNEQYF.

The chain joins TRBV6-1 to TRBJ1-1, with D perhaps TRBD1 (5 bases). With 6 bases removed from V and 6 bases from J, the gap between germline ends came to 5 bases. Germline loops: CDR1 MNHNS, CDR2 SASEGT. The CDR3 totals 10 residues. The CDR3 here is CASRQAEAFF. The CDR3 nucleotides read TGTGCCAGCAGACAGGCTGAAGCTTTCTTT.

Only one count was recorded for this clone. The chain joins TRBV19 to TRBJ1-3; TRBD1 might be the D (5 bases). Trimming removed 4 bases at V and 4 bases at J, with 8 bases between. CDR1 is LNHDA, CDR2 SQIVND, per germline (reference sequence). This CDR3 has 13 amino acids. The CDR3 region is CASSTDRGNTIYF. The CDR3 DNA sequence: TGTGCCAGTAGTACCGACAGAGGAAACACCATATATTTT.

The rearrangement joins TRBV2 to TRBJ2-7, with D perhaps matching TRBD1 (5 bases). V was cut by 3 bases and J by 0 bases, with 9 bases left in between. Germline values: CDR1 SNHLY, CDR2 FYNNEI. The CDR3 runs 14 residues. The CDR3 sequence is CASSDRVGSYEQYF. The CDR3 coding sequence is TGTGCCAGCAGTGACAGGGTGGGCTCCTACGAGCAGTACTTC.

J is TRBJ2-3 and V is TRBV4-2; the match to TRBD2 covers 8 bases. Trimming cost V 5 bases and J 2 bases; bases outside gene matches: 6. Per the germline V gene, CDR1 is LGHNA and CDR2 is YNFKEQ. The CDR3 is 15 residues long. The CDR3 loop reads CASSRGSGDTDTQYF. CDR3 sequence (DNA): TGTGCCAGCAGCAGGGGTAGCGGGGACACAGATACGCAGTATTTT.

The chain recombines TRBV7-2 with TRBJ2-5, with D possibly matching TRBD2 (6 bases). The CDR3 sequence is 12 residues long. Per germline, CDR1 SGHTA and CDR2 FQGNSA. Trimming removed 8 bases at V and 4 bases at J, with 11 bases between. The CDR3, as DNA: TGTGCCAGCGCGGGGAGTAGAGAGACCCAGTACTTC. As protein: CASAGSRETQYF.

The chain couples TRBV5-5 to TRBJ1-2; 8 bases align to TRBD1. V dropped 4 bases and J dropped 1; count of bases not matched to a gene: 9. CDR1 SGHKS and CDR2 YYEKEE come from the germline V gene (reference sequence). The CDR3 loop spans 16 amino acids. The CDR3 sequence: CASSPGQGRINYGYTF. In nucleotides, the CDR3 is TGTGCCAGCAGCCCCGGACAGGGACGGATTAACTATGGCTACACCTTC.

The chain joins TRBV7-9 to TRBJ1-2; TRBD1 aligns across 7 bases. V lost 0 bases to trimming and J lost 8 bases; unmatched junction nucleotides: 6. The CDR3 consists of 14 residues. CDR1 and CDR2 from the germline V gene are SEHNR and FQNEAQ (reference sequence). The CDR3 sequence: CASSLAGQSVGYTF. CDR3 DNA sequence: TGTGCCAGCAGCTTAGCGGGACAGTCCGTCGGCTACACCTTC.

In nucleotides, the CDR3 is TGCGCCAGCAGCCCGTGGGACAGGGAGGATTTTGGCTACACCTTC. Translation gives CASSPWDREDFGYTF. This chain joins TRBV4-1 and TRBJ1-2, with 9 bases fitting TRBD1. CDR1 and CDR2 from the germline V gene are MGHRA and YSYEKL. Germline trimming cut 4 bases from V and 7 bases from J; bases unmatched to any gene: 10. This CDR3 contains 15 residues.

The chain has TRBV28 and TRBJ1-3; D is perhaps TRBD1 (5 bases). Trimming left V 7 bases short and J 4 bases short, with 14 bases between. The CDR3 consists of 14 residues. Germline CDR1 MDHEN, CDR2 SYDVKM. In DNA form, the CDR3 reads TGTGCCAGCAAGGTTTCGGGGGAGGGAAACACCATATATTTT. Encoded protein: CASKVSGEGNTIYF.

DNA of the CDR3: TGTGCCAGCAGCCACAGGGGACACTCCTACGAGCAGTACTTC. Translating gives CASSHRGHSYEQYF. The V and J genes are TRBV14 and TRBJ2-7, with D perhaps TRBD1 (6 bases). CDR1 SGHDN and CDR2 FVKESK come from the germline V gene. The CDR3 is 14 residues long. Trimming took 3 bases from V and 0 from J, leaving 9 bases between them.